This T cell receptor (beta chain) came from a study of spatial heterogeneity in lung cancer. Study results and caveats: Resection saw ubiquitous expanded tumor TCRs appear in blood more than follow-up did.

V shed 5 bases and J shed 0 bases, with 10 bases lying between them. The CDR3 spans 15 residues. Per the germline V gene, CDR1 is SGHTA and CDR2 is FQGNSA. Unique molecular identifiers tagged every individual TCR cDNA molecule. In TCRdb, the 5' RACE reads were re-called with MiXCR into one record per CDR3 protein. This table holds some 21,000 distinct CDR3 sequences, approximately 4.4% found once. This sample's time point: sample taken at primary tumor resection. Whole RNA, isolated from tumor, nontumor lung or frozen PBMC, was sequenced without prior sorting. In its sample, this clonotype was seen many times. No antigen is known for it.

The V gene is TRBV7-2, the J gene TRBJ1-4; D not resolved. The clonotype was recovered from a male donor with early-stage non-small cell lung cancer. The specimen comprised PBMCs, sampled at surgery. The CDR3 sequence: CASSPGPSTNEKLFF. The DNA for the CDR3 is TGTGCCAGCAGCCCCGGACCGTCAACTAATGAAAAACTGTTTTTT.